The 6 T cell receptor beta chains below were found in one sample sequenced in a study of T cells in Graves' hyperthyroidism and ophthalmopathy. Amplification of TCR beta CDR3 regions used RNA as the template. An initial round of RT-PCR targeting the TCR CDR3 relied on the HTBI primer set. One entry per CDR3 protein results from TCRdb running MiXCR on the multiplex PCR reads. This sample has about 400,000 distinct CDR3 sequences, with around 14% found just once. Sequencing used blood. The receptor source for this set is a woman under 40 with Graves' hyperthyroidism.

This clonotype was recorded at least ten times. The conserved phenylalanine or tryptophan is not found at the CDR3 terminus, so this likely reflects a read error. The CDR3 region has the DNA TGTGCCAGCAGTCCCCACCCGGGACTAGCGAAAACGAACACCGGGGAGCTGTTTTCT. Protein product: CASSPHPGLAKTNTGELFS. V usage is TRBV28 and J usage is TRBJ2-2; 10 bases align to TRBD2. After removal of 5 bases from V and 0 bases from J, the junction contained 12 bases not matched to a gene. The V gene's germline CDR1 is MDHEN and CDR2 SYDVKM. The CDR3 covers 19 residues.

This clonotype showed up many times. The CDR3 DNA is TGTGCCAGCAGTGAAGTGGCGGCCGCCCGATGGGGCTACGAGCAGTACTTC. Protein product: CASSEVAAARWGYEQYF. The chain recombines TRBV6-1 with TRBJ2-7, with unresolved D. V shed 1 base and J shed 3 bases, with 19 bases lying between them. Per germline, CDR1 MNHNS and CDR2 SASEGT. The CDR3 is 17 amino acids.

This clonotype was recorded a few times. In nucleotides, the CDR3 is TGTGCCAGCAGCCAAGACGCCGCACGGTCCACTGAAGCTTTCTTT. This gives the protein CASSQDAARSTEAFF. V gene TRBV4-2 combines with J gene TRBJ1-1; unclear D gene. The V end was cut by 0 bases, the J end by 4 bases, with 12 bases between. Germline V gene lookup returns CDR1 LGHNA and CDR2 YNFKEQ. This CDR3 has 15 residues.

This clonotype was counted ten times or more. CDR3 DNA sequence: TGTGCCAGCAGGCCCCAAACTAGCGGGAGAAACAATGAGCAGTTCTTC. The encoded protein is CASRPQTSGRNNEQFF. This sequence joins TRBV2 and TRBJ2-1; TRBD2 agrees at 11 bases. Germline assignment: CDR1 SNHLY and CDR2 FYNNEI. The CDR3 is 16 amino acids. V lost 6 bases and J lost 5; bases outside the gene matches: 9.

This clonotype has a handful of counts. The chain has TRBV5-5 and TRBJ2-7; 7 bases agree with TRBD2. The CDR3 length is 15 residues. J gave up 7 bases and V 4 bases, and 14 bases lay outside the gene matches. Per germline, CDR1 SGHKS and CDR2 YYEKEE (reference sequence). The CDR3 sequence: CASSQSYGRIGEQYF. The CDR3 DNA follows: TGTGCCAGCAGCCAGTCGTACGGGAGGATAGGAGAGCAGTACTTC.

This clonotype was counted at least ten times. The J gene is TRBJ2-7, the V gene TRBV28; TRBD1 is a possible D gene (6 bases). Germline V CDR1 and CDR2: MDHEN, SYDVKM. The CDR3 covers 12 residues. Trimming stripped 6 bases from V and 6 bases from J, with 12 bases between. In nucleotides, the CDR3 is TGTGCCAGCAGGAACAGGGAGCGCGAGCAGTACTTC. It encodes CASRNREREQYF.